One sample yielded the 20 T cell receptor beta chains listed below, sequenced in a study of T cell responses to AZD1222 COVID-19 vaccine. Here immunoSEQ multiplex PCR was the method, and the copy in TCRdb shows in-frame clones only, minus some. The repertoire has about 160,000 clones, about nine tenths of them found once; the top ten carry roughly 5.5%. Material: peripheral blood, obtained on day 0 of AZD1222 vaccination. Receptor source: an adult in good health.

This chain uses TRBV28 with TRBJ1-1, with D possibly being TRBD1 (5 bases). Trimming cost V 3 bases and J 6 bases, with 14 bases left between them. CDR1 is MDHEN and CDR2 is SYDVKM in the germline V gene. The CDR3 contains 14 residues. This chain's CDR3 is CASSLIREAAEAFF. The CDR3 region has the DNA TGTGCCAGCAGTTTGATCAGGGAAGCGGCTGAAGCTTTCTTT.

V gene TRBV30 combines with J gene TRBJ2-5; 11 nucleotides align to TRBD2. The CDR3 sequence is 16 residues long. V lost 3 bases and J lost 0; bases outside the gene matches: 6. CDR1 is GTSNPN and CDR2 is SVGIG in the germline V gene (reference sequence). The CDR3 DNA sequence: TGTGCCTGGAGCACGACTAGCGGGGCGTACCAAGAGACCCAGTACTTC. It yields the protein CAWSTTSGAYQETQYF.

This chain connects TRBV11-2 to TRBJ1-1, with 8 nucleotides matching TRBD1. The V and J ends lost 2 bases and 5 bases, in that order; junction bases with no gene match: 7. The germline gives CDR1 SGHAT, CDR2 FQNNGV. The length of the CDR3 is 15 residues. The CDR3 nucleotides are TGTGCCAGCAGCTTAATGCAGGGGGCGAGGACTGAAGCTTTCTTT. Translating gives CASSLMQGARTEAFF.

The chain couples TRBV7-8 to TRBJ1-2; D unclear. Germline V lookup: CDR1 SGHVS, CDR2 FQNEAQ. The CDR3 totals 13 residues. V gave up 5 bases and J gave up 7 bases, with 14 bases separating them. The CDR3 bases are TGTGCCAGCAGCCCTGACATCAATCTTGGCTACACCTTC. Its protein product is CASSPDINLGYTF.

In this sample, this clone turned up once. This chain connects TRBV19 to TRBJ1-2; possible D gene TRBD1, 5 bases. Germline CDR1 reads LNHDA; CDR2 reads SQIVND (reference sequence). This CDR3 is built from 14 residues. Between the trimmed V and J ends, which lost 5 bases and 4 bases, there was a span of 14 bases. The CDR3 protein is CASSRRARGYGYTF. The CDR3 region has the DNA TGTGCCAGTAGTCGCAGGGCACGCGGCTATGGCTACACCTTC. The full variable domain, completed using reference TRBV19 and TRBJ1-2, is DGGITQSPKYLFRKEGQNVTLSCEQNLNHDAMYWYRQDPGQGLRLIYYSQIVNDFQKGDIAEGYSVSREKKESFPLTVTSAQKNPTAFYLCASSRRARGYGYTFGSGTRLTVV.

V usage is TRBV24-1 and J usage is TRBJ1-2, with 7 nucleotides matching TRBD1. Germline CDR1 and CDR2: KGHDR and SFDVKD. Trimming took 4 bases from V and 4 from J; bases not matched to a gene: 14. CDR3 length: 17 amino acids. The CDR3, as DNA: TGTGCCACCAGTGACTGGCGGACAGGCGGTCGCTCCTATGGCTACACCTTC. It encodes CATSDWRTGGRSYGYTF.

The chain joins TRBV5-4 to TRBJ2-3; possibly TRBD2 for D (5 bases). Trimming left V 3 bases short and J 1 base short, with 6 bases between. CDR3 size: 13 residues. The germline gives CDR1 SGHNT, CDR2 YYREEE (reference sequence). The CDR3 sequence is CASSSGGTDTQYF. The DNA of the CDR3 is TGTGCCAGCAGCTCCGGGGGCACAGATACGCAGTATTTT.

The rearrangement links TRBV28 to TRBJ2-7; 12 nucleotides match TRBD2. This CDR3 has 15 amino acids. With 2 bases clipped from V and 3 bases from J, the junction kept 2 bases outside the gene matches. The V gene's germline CDR1 is MDHEN and CDR2 SYDVKM. CDR3 DNA: TGTGCCAGCAGTTTAATGGGACTAGCGGGCTACGAGCAGTACTTC. This translates into CASSLMGLAGYEQYF.

This clone was observed a few times. The chain is built from TRBV28 and TRBJ1-2, with unresolved D. Trimming pared 4 bases from V and 4 bases from J, leaving 10 bases between. Germline CDR1 reads MDHEN; CDR2 reads SYDVKM. CDR3 size: 13 residues. CDR3 sequence: CASSSPWGYGYTF. The CDR3 DNA is TGTGCCAGCAGTTCCCCCTGGGGCTATGGCTACACCTTC.

The V call is TRBV24-1, the J call TRBJ2-2, with D maybe TRBD2 (5 bases). Germline V gives CDR1 KGHDR, CDR2 SFDVKD. V lost 3 bases to trimming and J lost 9 bases, with 10 bases between them. This CDR3 is 13 amino acids long. CDR3: CATSDRGWRELFF. The CDR3, as DNA: TGTGCCACCAGTGATCGGGGTTGGCGGGAGCTGTTTTTT.

CDR3 sequence (DNA): TGTGCCAGCAGCCTGAAAGGGGGTCCCGAAGCTTTCTTT. This gives the protein CASSLKGGPEAFF. The chain uses TRBV7-8 and TRBJ1-1; tentatively, D is TRBD1 (6 bases). The germline CDR1 and CDR2 sequences are SGHVS and FQNEAQ. The CDR3 totals 13 residues. Trimming took 5 bases from V and 8 from J, leaving 15 bases between them.

This clone has only a few counts. The chain uses TRBV28 and TRBJ1-5, with D possibly being TRBD1 (5 bases). The CDR3 covers 14 residues. Germline-derived CDR1 and CDR2 are MDHEN and SYDVKM. The ends were cut back, 3 bases at V and 3 bases at J, with 9 bases in the middle. CDR3 amino acids: CASSFDRLNQPQHF. Written as DNA, the CDR3 is TGTGCCAGCAGTTTTGACAGACTCAATCAGCCCCAGCATTTT. The whole variable domain, filled in from reference TRBV28 and TRBJ1-5, reads DVKVTQSSRYLVKRTGEKVFLECVQDMDHENMFWYRQDPGLGLRLIYFSYDVKMKEKGDIPEGYSVSREKKERFSLILESASTNQTSMYLCASSFDRLNQPQHFGDGTRLSIL.

The chain is built from TRBV18 and TRBJ1-1, with a weak D call TRBD1 (5 bases). V gave up 3 bases and J gave up 4 bases, with 24 bases separating them. Germline assignment: CDR1 KGHSH and CDR2 LQKENI. The CDR3 runs 18 residues. The CDR3 here is CASSPGVGRLNTGTEAFF. CDR3 nucleotide sequence: TGTGCCAGCTCACCGGGCGTGGGGCGCTTAAACACGGGCACTGAAGCTTTCTTT.

The rearrangement joins TRBV2 to TRBJ1-1; D is ambiguous. Germline-derived CDR1 and CDR2 are SNHLY and FYNNEI. The length of the CDR3 is 15 residues. The V end was cut by 2 bases, the J end by 5 bases, with 15 bases between. The CDR3 loop is CASSESYRAETEAFF. Here the CDR3 DNA reads TGTGCCAGCAGTGAATCTTATAGGGCTGAGACTGAAGCTTTCTTT.

The chain links TRBV7-2 to TRBJ1-2; TRBD1 matches at 7 bases. The CDR3 runs 14 residues. CDR1 and CDR2 from the germline V gene are SGHTA and FQGNSA. Unmatched junction bases numbered 9, after V lost 5 bases and J lost 6 bases. CDR3 in DNA: TGTGCCAGCAGCACGAAGGGGGCGGGTGATGGCTACACCTTC. This codes for CASSTKGAGDGYTF.

The chain links TRBV6-5 to TRBJ1-2; unclear D gene. Trimming cost V 4 bases and J 4 bases, with 10 bases left between them. The CDR3 contains 13 residues. CDR1 and CDR2 from the germline V gene are MNHEY and SVGAGI. The DNA of the CDR3 is TGTGCCAGCAGTTCCACGGACCTCTATGGCTACACCTTC. Translating it yields CASSSTDLYGYTF.

V gene TRBV9 combines with J gene TRBJ2-2; D not resolved. Trimming cost V 0 bases and J 5 bases, with 20 bases left between them. CDR1 and CDR2 (germline): SGDLS, YYNGEE. The CDR3 contains 18 residues. In nucleotides, the CDR3 is TGTGCCAGCAGCGTAGGCGGCCAGCCCTCCTCCAGGACCGGGGAGCTGTTTTTT. Residues: CASSVGGQPSSRTGELFF.

The chain uses TRBV24-1 and TRBJ2-2; D call uncertain. Trimming pared 5 bases from V and 1 base from J, leaving 13 bases between. Germline V gives CDR1 KGHDR, CDR2 SFDVKD. The CDR3 spans 16 residues. The CDR3 nucleotides read TGTGCCACCAGTGGTTGGACCGATCTGAACACCGGGGAGCTGTTTTTT. Its translation is CATSGWTDLNTGELFF.

The J gene is TRBJ1-2, the V gene TRBV2; D gene unclear. The V end was cut by 6 bases, the J end by 7 bases, with 15 bases between. CDR1 and CDR2 from the germline V gene are SNHLY and FYNNEI. The CDR3 consists of 13 residues. CDR3 bases: TGTGCCAGCAGCGAGGACTTCGACCGTGGCTACACCTTC. Its protein product is CASSEDFDRGYTF.

The chain couples TRBV6-5 to TRBJ2-1, with a weak D call TRBD1 (5 bases). Trimming shortened V by 0 bases and J by 7 bases, and 16 bases separated the two germline ends. Germline V gives CDR1 MNHEY, CDR2 SVGAGI. The CDR3 totals 16 residues. This CDR3 is CASSYSLGAPGNEQFF. The CDR3 region has the DNA TGTGCCAGCAGTTACTCCCTAGGGGCCCCGGGTAATGAGCAGTTCTTC.